Sequencing of this TCR beta chain was carried out in a study of T cells in Graves' hyperthyroidism and ophthalmopathy. The study enrolled patients aged 18 to 65 with newly diagnosed hyperthyroidism of under 2 months' duration. Germline values: CDR1 LNHDA, CDR2 SQIVND (reference sequence). This CDR3 is built from 12 residues. Trimming left V 4 bases short and J 10 bases short, with 11 bases between. The TCR beta CDR3 regions underwent amplification using RNA transcripts as the source. The study used the HTBI primer set for a first-round RT-PCR of the TCR CDR3. TCRdb recomputed calls from the multiplex PCR reads with MiXCR, one row per CDR3 protein. This table holds around 350,000 distinct CDR3 sequences, about a fifth found once. This clonotype was detected ten times or more.

The source is a woman under 30 with Graves' hyperthyroidism. Sequenced input: blood. This sequence joins TRBV19 and TRBJ1-5; D is unresolved. CDR3 in amino acids: CASSRGSHPQHF. CDR3 bases: TGTGCCAGTAGTAGGGGTAGTCACCCCCAGCATTTT. Complete variable domain (other parts from reference TRBV19 and TRBJ1-5): DGGITQSPKYLFRKEGQNVTLSCEQNLNHDAMYWYRQDPGQGLRLIYYSQIVNDFQKGDIAEGYSVSREKKESFPLTVTSAQKNPTAFYLCASSRGSHPQHFGDGTRLSIL.